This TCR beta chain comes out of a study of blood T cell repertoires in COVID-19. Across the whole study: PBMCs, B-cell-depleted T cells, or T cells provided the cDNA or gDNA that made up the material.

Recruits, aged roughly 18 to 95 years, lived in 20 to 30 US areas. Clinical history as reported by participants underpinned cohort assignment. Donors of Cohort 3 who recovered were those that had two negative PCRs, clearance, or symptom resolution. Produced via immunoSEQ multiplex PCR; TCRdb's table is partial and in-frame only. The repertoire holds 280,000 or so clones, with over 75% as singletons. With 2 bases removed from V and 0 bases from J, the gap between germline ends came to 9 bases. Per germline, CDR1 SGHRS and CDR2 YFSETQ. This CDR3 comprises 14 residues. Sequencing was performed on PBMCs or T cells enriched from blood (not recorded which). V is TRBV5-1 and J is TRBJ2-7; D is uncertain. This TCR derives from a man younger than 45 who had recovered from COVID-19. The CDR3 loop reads CASSLNTVSYEQYF. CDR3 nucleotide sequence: TGCGCCAGCAGCTTAAATACGGTCTCCTACGAGCAGTACTTC.